Sequencing of this T cell receptor beta chain was carried out in a study of beta chain features in type 1 diabetes. The study reverse transcribed the entire isolated RNA, so it sequenced expressed TCRB transcripts. The protocol was immunoSEQ multiplex PCR, while the TCRdb copy is restricted to in-frame clones and leaves out a portion. The table has around 710,000 clones, under 15% seen once. Turning to this clone: Its antigen remains unidentified.

The V gene end was trimmed by 5 bases and the J gene end by 4 bases; junction bases not matched to a gene: 7. The germline CDR1 and CDR2 sequences are SEHNR and FQNEAQ (reference sequence). The CDR3 is 15 residues long. Overall study results and limits: For Type 1 diabetes patients, all four CD4+ subsets carried TCRB CDR3s that were moderately but significantly shorter.

The receptor was derived from a man between 25 and 39 years old with type 1 diabetes. The genes are TRBV7-9 and TRBJ2-3, with 9 bases identical to TRBD1. Sequencing was done on a sample of naive CD4+ T cells from blood. This CDR3 is CASSPDRGVADTQYF. DNA for the CDR3: TGTGCCAGCAGCCCAGACAGGGGGGTGGCAGATACGCAGTATTTT.